What follows describes a single T cell receptor (beta chain). The table came from immunoSEQ multiplex PCR; TCRdb's copy has only in-frame clones and leaves some out. The sample yields about 380,000 clones, roughly 80% seen once. The V segment lost 6 bases and the J segment 2 bases; nucleotides outside the gene matches: 9. Germline CDR1 reads MNHNY; CDR2 reads SVGAGI (reference sequence). This CDR3 is built from 15 residues. This sample stems from a study of blood T cell repertoires in COVID-19. Across the study: In each case, the material was cDNA or gDNA derived from T cells, B-cell-depleted T cells, or PBMCs.

V is TRBV6-6 and J is TRBJ1-1; 7 bases fit TRBD1. This sequence was found in a human donor with acute or convalescent COVID-19. The donor label of this sample is uncertain. Sequencing input: peripheral blood. The CDR3 region is CASREDRTSNTEAFF. In DNA, the CDR3 is TGTGCCAGCAGGGAGGACAGGACATCAAACACTGAAGCTTTCTTT.